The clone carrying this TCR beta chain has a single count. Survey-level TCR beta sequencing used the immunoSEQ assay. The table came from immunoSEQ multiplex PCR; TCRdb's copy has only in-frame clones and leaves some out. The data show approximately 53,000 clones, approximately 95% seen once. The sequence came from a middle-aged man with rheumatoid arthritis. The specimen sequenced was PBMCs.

The CDR3, as DNA: TGTGCCAGCAACAAGGAGGGGACAGGGGGCAACACTGAAGCTTTCTTT. This codes for CASNKEGTGGNTEAFF. The rearrangement uses TRBV7-2 and TRBJ1-1; TRBD1 aligns across 12 bases. In germline, CDR1 is SGHTA, CDR2 FQGNSA. The CDR3 contains 16 residues. V was pared by 7 bases and J by 2 bases, with 8 bases of the junction left unmatched.